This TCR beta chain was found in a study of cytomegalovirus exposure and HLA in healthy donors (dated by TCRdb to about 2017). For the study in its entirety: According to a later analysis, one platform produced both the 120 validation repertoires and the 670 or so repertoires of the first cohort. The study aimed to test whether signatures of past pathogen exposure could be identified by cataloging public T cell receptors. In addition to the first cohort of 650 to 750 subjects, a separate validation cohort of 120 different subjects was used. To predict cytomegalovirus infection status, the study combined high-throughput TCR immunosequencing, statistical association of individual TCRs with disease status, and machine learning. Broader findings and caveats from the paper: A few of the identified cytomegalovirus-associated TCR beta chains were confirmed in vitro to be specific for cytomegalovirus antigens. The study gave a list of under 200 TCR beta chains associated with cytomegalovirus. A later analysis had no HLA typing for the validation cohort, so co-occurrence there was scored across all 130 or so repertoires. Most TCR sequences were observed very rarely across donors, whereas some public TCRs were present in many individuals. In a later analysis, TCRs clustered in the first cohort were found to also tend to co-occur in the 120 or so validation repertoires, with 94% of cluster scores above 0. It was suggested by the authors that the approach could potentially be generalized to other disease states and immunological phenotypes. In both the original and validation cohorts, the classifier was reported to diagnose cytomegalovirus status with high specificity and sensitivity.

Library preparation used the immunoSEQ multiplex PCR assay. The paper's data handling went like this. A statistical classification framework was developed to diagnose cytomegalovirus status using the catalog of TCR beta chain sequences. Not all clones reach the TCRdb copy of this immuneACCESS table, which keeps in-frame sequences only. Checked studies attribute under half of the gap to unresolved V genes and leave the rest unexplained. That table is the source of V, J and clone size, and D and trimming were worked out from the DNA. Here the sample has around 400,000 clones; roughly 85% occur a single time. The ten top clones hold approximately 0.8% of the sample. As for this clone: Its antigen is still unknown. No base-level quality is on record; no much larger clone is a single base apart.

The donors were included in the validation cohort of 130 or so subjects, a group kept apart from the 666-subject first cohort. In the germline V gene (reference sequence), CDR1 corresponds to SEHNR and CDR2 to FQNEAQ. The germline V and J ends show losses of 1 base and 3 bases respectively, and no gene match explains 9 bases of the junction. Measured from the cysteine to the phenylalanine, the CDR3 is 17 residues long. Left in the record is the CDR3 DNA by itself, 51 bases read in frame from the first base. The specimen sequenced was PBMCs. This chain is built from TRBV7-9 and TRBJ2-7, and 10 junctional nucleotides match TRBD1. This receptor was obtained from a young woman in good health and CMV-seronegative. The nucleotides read TGTGCCAGCAGCTTAGAGGGTCCTGGGACAGGGGACTACGAGCAGTACTTC. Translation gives CASSLEGPGTGDYEQYF.